This T cell receptor beta chain was sequenced during a study of blood T cells in healthy people across ages. The study, taken as a whole, reports: Roughly linear declines in TCR beta diversity per million T cells occurred with age. PBMCs were not sorted, which prevented a conclusive comparison of naive versus antigen-experienced cells.

Primed by a sample-barcoded 5' primer and a J-beta primer mix, a second PCR proceeded for about 7 to 11 cycles. TCRdb processed the 5' RACE reads anew with MiXCR; each CDR3 protein has one entry. Counted here are 750,000 to 850,000 distinct CDR3 sequences, around a quarter occurring once; the ten biggest clones make up approximately 4%. Germline CDR1 is DFQATT and CDR2 is SNEGSKA (reference sequence). Trimming took 4 bases from V and 8 from J, leaving 12 bases between them. CDR3 length: 12 residues. This clonotype was observed a handful of times. Its antigen is unidentified. These data were likewise used in another study, on T cells of mothers and their children. This second study notes: Amplification in the second PCR used the M1S primer, which added sample barcodes and 2-4 random nucleotides.

The TCR was taken from a boy aged 10-17 years in good health. Sequencing input: blood. V usage is TRBV20-1 and J usage is TRBJ2-1; D is ambiguous. The CDR3 DNA is TGCAGTGCTACCCCAAGTTTTCATGAGCAGTTCTTC. Its protein product is CSATPSFHEQFF.